The clone carrying this TCR beta chain has more than one count but fewer than ten. Its target is unknown. Primed by a sample-barcoded 5' primer and a J-beta primer mix, a second PCR proceeded for roughly 6 to 12 cycles. From the 5' RACE reads, TCRdb called clonotypes with MiXCR, one entry per CDR3 protein. Among more than 1,000,000 distinct CDR3 sequences, approximately 26% were seen once, and the ten largest hold approximately 0.71%. These data come from a study of blood T cells in healthy people across ages. Study-wide findings and caveats: Naive CD4+ cell counts and diversity both ran higher in long-lived than in aged donors.

CDR1 and CDR2 from the germline V gene are LGHNA and YNFKEQ. The CDR3 has 16 amino acids. Unmatched junction bases numbered 8, after V lost 3 bases and J lost 4 bases. A further study also used this sample, focusing on T cells of mothers and their children.

The TCR sequence derives from a girl aged 2-10 years in good health. The chain employs TRBV4-2 and TRBJ2-3; TRBD2 aligns across 9 bases. The sequenced sample consisted of blood. DNA of the CDR3: TGTGCCAGCAGCCAGTTCCAGCGGGGGGAAGCAGATACGCAGTATTTT. Its protein is CASSQFQRGEADTQYF.